This T cell receptor (beta chain) was identified in a study of blood T cell repertoires in COVID-19. Overall study: COVID-19 samples, acute and convalescent, were from the United States, Italy and Spain. Sources were T cells, B-cell-depleted T cells, or PBMCs; the material itself was cDNA or gDNA.

The CDR3 totals 13 residues. Trimming stripped 4 bases from V and 4 bases from J, with 9 bases between. Germline CDR1 SGHKS, CDR2 YYEKEE (reference sequence). Clones were read by immunoSEQ multiplex PCR, and TCRdb kept only the in-frame ones, dropping some. The table lists about 120,000 clones, around 80% of them singletons. This TCR was recovered from a man in his sixties with active or convalescent COVID-19. The chain is built from TRBV5-5 and TRBJ1-5, with D uncertain. Sequencing input: peripheral blood. The CDR3 DNA reads TGTGCCAGCAGCGGGCTCGGAAATCAGCCCCAGCATTTT. This codes for CASSGLGNQPQHF.